The 19 T cell receptor beta chains below come from one sample, sequenced in a study of a mutant IDH1 vaccine in newly diagnosed glioma. Stated time point: week 11, during vaccination. Every vaccination contained 300 ug of the mutant IDH1 20-mer peptide and was paired with topical imiquimod. Repertoires were generated with immunoSEQ multiplex PCR, while TCRdb's copy carries only in-frame clones and drops some. The table has 25,000 to 35,000 clones, around 90% seen once. No cognate antigen is known for these TCRs. This sample comprised PBMCs, obtained from a glioma patient whose treatment included an IDH1 peptide vaccine. These TCRs come from a man between 18 and 35 years old with glioma.

The chain uses TRBV6-6 and TRBJ1-4, with 9 nucleotides matching TRBD1. Germline values: CDR1 MNHNY, CDR2 SVGAGI (reference sequence). The CDR3 has 15 amino acids. V trimming: 0 bases; J trimming: 10 bases; junction bases outside the gene matches: 6. CDR3 coding DNA: TGTGCCAGCAGTTACTCGATGGACAGGGGTGGAAAACTGTTTTTT. This gives the protein CASSYSMDRGGKLFF.

V and J are TRBV4-3 and TRBJ1-1; D gene ambiguous. V lost 0 bases to trimming and J lost 1 base, with 12 bases between them. Germline V lookup: CDR1 LGHNA, CDR2 YSLEER. This CDR3 has 16 residues. The CDR3, as DNA: TGCGCCAGCAGCCAAGATATGGCAGCGTGGAACACTGAAGCTTTCTTT. It encodes CASSQDMAAWNTEAFF.

The chain links TRBV5-8 to TRBJ1-4; 7 bases are shared with TRBD1. CDR1 SGHTS and CDR2 YDEGEE come from the germline V gene. The junction had 7 bases not matched to a gene; V was cut back by 3 bases and J by 5 bases. This CDR3 has 15 amino acids. The CDR3 coding sequence is TGTGCCAGCAGCTCCGGGGACAGCCTAAATGAAAAACTGTTTTTT. Amino acids: CASSSGDSLNEKLFF.

The chain carries TRBV20-1 and TRBJ2-7; D remains unclear. This CDR3 is built from 11 residues. Trimming took off 6 bases at V and 3 bases at J, with 9 bases between the two ends. Looked up from germline, CDR1 is DFQATT and CDR2 is SNEGSKA (reference sequence). This CDR3 reads CSAGPYYEQYF. CDR3 nucleotide sequence: TGCAGTGCCGGACCTTACTACGAGCAGTACTTC.

The J gene is TRBJ1-1, the V gene TRBV7-2; D may be TRBD1 (5 bases). V lost 5 bases and J 5 bases, leaving 12 bases between the germline ends. The germline gives CDR1 SGHTA, CDR2 FQGNSA. The CDR3 is made up of 13 amino acids. CDR3: CASSRWGETEAFF. Here the CDR3 DNA reads TGTGCCAGCAGCCGGTGGGGGGAGACTGAAGCTTTCTTT. Full variable domain (missing parts from reference TRBV7-2 and TRBJ1-1): GAGVSQSPSNKVTEKGKDVELRCDPISGHTALYWYRQSLGQGLEFLIYFQGNSAPDKSGLPSDRFSAERTGGSVSTLTIQRTQQEDSAVYLCASSRWGETEAFFGQGTRLTVV.

The chain joins TRBV15 to TRBJ1-2, with D hard to call. Trimming removed 4 bases from V and 0 bases from J, with 12 bases in between. Germline lookup yields CDR1 LNHNV and CDR2 YYDKDF (reference sequence). CDR3 length equals 15 residues. The CDR3 DNA follows: TGTGCCACCAGCAATCCCCGCGGATCTAACTATGGCTACACCTTC. Residues: CATSNPRGSNYGYTF. Full variable domain (rest looked up from reference TRBV15 and TRBJ1-2): DAMVIQNPRYQVTQFGKPVTLSCSQTLNHNVMYWYQQKSSQAPKLLFHYYDKDFNNEADTPDNFQSRRPNTSFCFLDIRSPGLGDTAMYLCATSNPRGSNYGYTFGSGTRLTVV.

The chain uses TRBV18 and TRBJ2-5; a weak D match, TRBD2 (6 bases). Germline CDR1 is KGHSH and CDR2 is LQKENI. The CDR3 is 14 residues long. The V end was cut by 1 base, the J end by 5 bases, with 11 bases between. The CDR3 protein is CASSPREVRETQYF. CDR3 nucleotides: TGTGCCAGCTCACCACGGGAGGTGCGTGAGACCCAGTACTTC. The variable domain in full, completed from reference TRBV18 and TRBJ2-5, reads NAGVMQNPRHLVRRRGQEARLRCSPMKGHSHVYWYRQLPEEGLKFMVYLQKENIIDESGMPKERFSAEFPKEGPSILRIQQVVRGDSAAYFCASSPREVRETQYFGPGTRLLVL.

CDR3: CAWSANSGGPTDTQYF. The CDR3 DNA sequence: TGTGCCTGGAGTGCTAATAGCGGGGGGCCCACAGATACGCAGTATTTT. The chain is built from TRBV30 and TRBJ2-3; 10 nucleotides agree with TRBD2. The germline CDR1 and CDR2 sequences are GTSNPN and SVGIG (reference sequence). The CDR3 totals 16 residues. The J segment lost 2 bases and the V segment lost 1 base, leaving 6 bases of the junction unmatched.

The rearrangement uses TRBV27 and TRBJ1-1; D is possibly TRBD1 (5 bases). Trimming stripped 8 bases from V and 2 bases from J, with 15 bases between. The CDR3 spans 14 residues. Germline CDR1 MNHEY, CDR2 SMNVEV (reference sequence). This CDR3 reads CASRTIRGNTEAFF. The CDR3 DNA sequence: TGTGCCAGCCGCACTATAAGGGGAAACACTGAAGCTTTCTTT.

The chain uses TRBV9 and TRBJ2-3; 12 positions agree with TRBD2. This CDR3 comprises 16 residues. CDR1 is SGDLS, CDR2 YYNGEE, per germline. The V gene end was trimmed by 3 bases and the J gene end by 2 bases; junction bases not matched to a gene: 4. CDR3 loop: CASSAGLAGYTDTQYF. CDR3 nucleotides: TGTGCCAGCAGCGCAGGACTAGCGGGATACACAGATACGCAGTATTTT.

V and J are TRBV5-1 and TRBJ1-4; weak D call: TRBD1 (5 bases). Trimming pared 4 bases from V and 3 bases from J, leaving 16 bases between. The CDR3 has 16 amino acids. Germline loops: CDR1 SGHRS, CDR2 YFSETQ. The DNA for the CDR3 is TGCGCCAGCAGCCCTCGTTTAGGGGTGCCTAATGAAAAACTGTTTTTT. It specifies CASSPRLGVPNEKLFF.

This clone came up once. The chain joins TRBV9 to TRBJ1-5, with D tentatively TRBD1 (5 bases). Trimming shortened V by 0 bases and J by 4 bases, and 8 bases separated the two germline ends. Germline V gene data show CDR1 as SGDLS and CDR2 as YYNGEE. The CDR3 spans 14 residues. For the CDR3, the DNA is TGTGCCAGCAGCGTAGGGGACTCAAATCAGCCCCAGCATTTT. It specifies CASSVGDSNQPQHF.

The chain has TRBV7-9 and TRBJ2-2; perhaps TRBD2 as D (6 bases). Germline V CDR1 and CDR2: SEHNR, FQNEAQ (reference sequence). The V end was cut by 2 bases, the J end by 0 bases, with 10 bases between. The CDR3 is 16 residues long. The CDR3 nucleotides are TGTGCCAGCAGCTTATTGCGCGGGACGAACACCGGGGAGCTGTTTTTT. This encodes CASSLLRGTNTGELFF.

The J gene is TRBJ2-2, the V gene TRBV27, with D unclear. This CDR3 has 15 amino acids. Trimming stripped 1 base from V and 0 bases from J, with 6 bases between. Germline assignment: CDR1 MNHEY and CDR2 SMNVEV (reference sequence). CDR3: CASSLYDANTGELFF. The CDR3 region has the DNA TGTGCCAGCAGTTTATATGACGCGAACACCGGGGAGCTGTTTTTT.

This clone was seen a single time. The V and J genes are TRBV10-2 and TRBJ2-5; tentative D call: TRBD2 (5 bases). The ends were cut back, 6 bases at V and 4 bases at J, with 6 bases in the middle. The CDR3 totals 11 residues. CDR1 is WSHSY, CDR2 SAAADI, per germline. The DNA of the CDR3 is TGCGCCAGCAGCGAGGGAGAGACCCAGTACTTC. Its protein is CASSEGETQYF.

The chain links TRBV9 to TRBJ1-1, with 7 bases that match TRBD1. The CDR3 has 15 amino acids. Unmatched junction bases numbered 6, after V lost 3 bases and J lost 1 base. Germline values: CDR1 SGDLS, CDR2 YYNGEE. The CDR3 here is CASSGASGGNTEAFF. The DNA for the CDR3 is TGTGCCAGCAGCGGAGCTTCAGGGGGGAACACTGAAGCTTTCTTT. Combining the CDR3 with reference TRBV9 and TRBJ1-1 gives the whole variable domain DSGVTQTPKHLITATGQRVTLRCSPRSGDLSVYWYQQSLDQGLQFLIQYYNGEERAKGNILERFSAQQFPDLHSELNLSSLELGDSALYFCASSGASGGNTEAFFGQGTRLTVV.

CDR3 sequence (DNA): TGTGCCACCAGCAGAGGAGTCCTACGGGATTCACCCCTCCACTTT. It specifies CATSRGVLRDSPLHF. The chain is built from TRBV15 and TRBJ1-6; no reliable D call. The CDR3 length is 15 residues. V dropped 1 base and J dropped 8 bases, with 12 bases sitting between them. Looked up from germline, CDR1 is LNHNV and CDR2 is YYDKDF (reference sequence).

The V and J genes are TRBV5-1 and TRBJ2-5; a possible D gene is TRBD1 (8 bases). The CDR3 runs 15 residues. The germline CDR1 and CDR2 sequences are SGHRS and YFSETQ. V was cut by 3 bases and J by 5 bases, with 17 bases left in between. This CDR3 reads CASSWDLQGGETQYF. The CDR3, as DNA: TGCGCCAGCAGCTGGGATCTACAGGGGGGGGAGACCCAGTACTTC.

The chain combines TRBV4-1 with TRBJ1-1, with unresolved D. The CDR3 totals 14 residues. V was clipped by 3 bases and J by 1 base, with 9 bases between them. Germline V gene sequence: CDR1 MGHRA, CDR2 YSYEKL. The CDR3 spells CASSHPAANTEAFF. For the CDR3, the DNA is TGCGCCAGCAGCCACCCGGCCGCGAACACTGAAGCTTTCTTT.